This TCR beta chain is drawn from a study of T cells in tuberculosis. As for the study in general: CD1B tetramers identified T cells specific for mycobacterial lipid GMM.

Cells were sorted from thawed PBMC rested overnight and stained with GMM-loaded CD1B tetramer, viability dye and anti-CD3. C32 glucose monomycolate from Rhodococcus equi was loaded onto the CD1B tetramers. This clone has only a few counts. Sequenced by immunoSEQ multiplex PCR; TCRdb stores in-frame clones only, minus some. The sample holds 55,000 to 70,000 clones, about four fifths seen once. Germline-derived CDR1 and CDR2 are SEHNR and FQNEAQ (reference sequence). This CDR3 spans 14 amino acids. The sample consisted of CD1b-GMM tetramer-negative cells sorted from PBMCs. The TCR was taken from an adult woman with latent tuberculosis. The chain is built from TRBV7-9 and TRBJ2-5; 9 bases map to TRBD1. Judging by the DNA end, TRBJ2-7 fits better; the J call may be wrong. CDR3 nucleotides: TGTGCCAGCAGCTTGGACAGGGGAGGCCACGAGCAGTACTTC. This codes for CASSLDRGGHEQYF.